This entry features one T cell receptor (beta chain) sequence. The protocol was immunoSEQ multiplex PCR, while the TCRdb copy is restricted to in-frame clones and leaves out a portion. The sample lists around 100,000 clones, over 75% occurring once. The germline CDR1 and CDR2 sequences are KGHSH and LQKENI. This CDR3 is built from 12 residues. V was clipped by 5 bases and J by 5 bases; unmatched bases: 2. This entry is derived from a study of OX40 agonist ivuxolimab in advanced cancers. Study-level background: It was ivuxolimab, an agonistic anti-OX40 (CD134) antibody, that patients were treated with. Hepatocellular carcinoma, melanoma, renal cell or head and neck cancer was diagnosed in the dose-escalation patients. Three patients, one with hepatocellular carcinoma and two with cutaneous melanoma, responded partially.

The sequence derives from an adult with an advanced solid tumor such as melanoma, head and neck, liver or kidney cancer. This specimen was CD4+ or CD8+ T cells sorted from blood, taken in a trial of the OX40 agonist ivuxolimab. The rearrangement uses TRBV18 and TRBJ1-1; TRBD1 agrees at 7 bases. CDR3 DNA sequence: TGTGCCAGCTCAGCGGGACAGACTGAAGCTTTCTTT. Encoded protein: CASSAGQTEAFF.